The next 2 T cell receptor beta chains were all read from a single sample in a study of post-analysis software for immune sequencing data. These receptors have no known antigen. Presence of unique molecular identifiers characterized the TCR beta cDNA libraries. A single record per CDR3 protein comes from TCRdb applying MiXCR to the PCR reads. Of fewer than 550,000 distinct CDR3 sequences listed, around 34% were seen once; the top ten hold around 6.1%. Study-level points and caveats: Patients showed TRBV5-6, TRBV5-1 and TRBV20-1 among 4 or 5 TRBV segments more frequent than in controls.

What was sequenced was blood. These receptors originate from a girl aged 2 to 17 with multiple sclerosis.

The chain links TRBV27 to TRBJ2-3; 8 positions agree with TRBD2. Germline assignment: CDR1 MNHEY and CDR2 SMNVEV (reference sequence). There are 14 residues in the CDR3. The V gene end was trimmed by 8 bases and the J gene end by 6 bases; junction bases not matched to a gene: 10. CDR3 DNA: TGTGCCAGCGGACTAGCCTACCCATTGGATACGCAGTATTTT. This translates into CASGLAYPLDTQYF.

This chain connects TRBV5-1 to TRBJ2-1, with 7 positions matching TRBD2. There are 15 residues in the CDR3. Trimming at V came to 3 bases and at J to 6 bases, leaving 9 bases not matched to a gene. Germline V gives CDR1 SGHRS, CDR2 YFSETQ. CDR3 sequence reads: CASSYPAGTINEQFF. The CDR3 nucleotides read TGCGCCAGCAGCTATCCAGCCGGGACTATCAATGAGCAGTTCTTC.